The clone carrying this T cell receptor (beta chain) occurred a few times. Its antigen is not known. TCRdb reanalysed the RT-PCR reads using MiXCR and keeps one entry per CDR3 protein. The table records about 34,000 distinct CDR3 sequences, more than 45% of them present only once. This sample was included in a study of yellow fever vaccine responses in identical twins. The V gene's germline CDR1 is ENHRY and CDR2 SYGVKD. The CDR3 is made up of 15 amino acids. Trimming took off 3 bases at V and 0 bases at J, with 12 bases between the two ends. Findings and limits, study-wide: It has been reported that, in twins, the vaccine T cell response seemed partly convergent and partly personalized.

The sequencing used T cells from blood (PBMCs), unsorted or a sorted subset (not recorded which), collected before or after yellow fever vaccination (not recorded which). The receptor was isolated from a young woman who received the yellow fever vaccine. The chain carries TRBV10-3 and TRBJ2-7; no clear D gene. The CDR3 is CAISEGQASSYEQYV. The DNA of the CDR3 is TGTGCCATCAGTGAAGGGCAGGCAAGCTCCTACGAGCAGTACGTC.